This T cell receptor (beta chain) comes out of a study of patients and donors after allogeneic stem cell transplantation. Each CDR3 protein is one row after TCRdb ran MiXCR on the RT-PCR reads. The table records 200,000 to 250,000 distinct CDR3 sequences, 12% to 15% of them present only once. Germline CDR1 MNHNS, CDR2 SASEGT. Between the trimmed V and J ends, which lost 10 bases and 1 base, there was a span of 14 bases. The length of the CDR3 is 14 residues. This TCR derives from a human donor who was either an allogeneic HSCT recipient or a stem cell or donor lymphocyte infusion donor (not recorded which). It is not recorded whose cells these are; they may come from a transplant donor. This sequence joins TRBV6-1 and TRBJ1-5; no definite D call. Sequenced material: blood, either unsorted or a sorted T cell fraction (not recorded which). The CDR3 bases are TGTGCCACCATGGCAAAAGGGAGCAATCAGCCCCAGCATTTT. This encodes CATMAKGSNQPQHF.